Listed here are 4 T cell receptor beta chains from one sample, sequenced in a study of blood T cells in healthy people across ages. A J-beta primer mix and a sample-barcoded 5' primer were used in a second PCR of roughly 6 to 11 cycles. TCRdb called the 5' RACE reads again in MiXCR, with one record for every CDR3 protein. The sample has approximately 1,100,000 distinct CDR3 sequences, roughly 45% seen once. The sample consisted of blood. These receptors were collected from a woman aged 55-75 years in good health.

The V gene is TRBV7-7, the J gene TRBJ2-7, with 7 nucleotides matching TRBD1. The V gene's germline CDR1 is SSHAT and CDR2 FNYEAQ (reference sequence). The CDR3 spans 14 residues. The J segment lost 0 bases and the V segment lost 10 bases, leaving 9 bases of the junction unmatched. CDR3 sequence: CATFRDRGSYEQYF. CDR3 coding DNA: TGTGCCACCTTTCGGGACAGAGGCTCCTACGAGCAGTACTTC.

This clonotype was detected only a few times. The V gene is TRBV3-1, the J gene TRBJ2-3; D is ambiguous. The CDR3 covers 13 residues. Trimming removed 5 bases from V and 3 bases from J, with 9 bases in between. Germline CDR1 LGHDT, CDR2 YNNKEL (reference sequence). The CDR3 region has the DNA TGTGCCAGCAGCGCCGTAGGGACAGATACGCAGTATTTT. Translation: CASSAVGTDTQYF.

This clonotype occurred a few times. DNA of the CDR3: TGCGCCAGCAGCTTGCAACGGGTAAACACAGATACGCAGTATTTT. Protein sequence: CASSLQRVNTDTQYF. V usage is TRBV5-1 and J usage is TRBJ2-3; D is uncertain. This CDR3 has 15 amino acids. Germline assignment: CDR1 SGHRS and CDR2 YFSETQ. The V end lost 1 base, the J end lost 2 bases, and 11 bases lay between the germline ends.

The chain is built from TRBV28 and TRBJ1-2, with D hard to call. The germline V gene has CDR1 MDHEN and CDR2 SYDVKM. V was clipped by 2 bases and J by 4 bases, with 20 bases between them. The CDR3 spans 17 residues. The CDR3 region has the DNA TGTGCCAGCAGTTTACTCCACCAAGGGTATGCCGTCTATGGCTACACCTTC. This encodes CASSLLHQGYAVYGYTF.